This T cell receptor beta chain was identified during a study of blood T cell repertoires in COVID-19 (dated by TCRdb to the early 2020s). Broadly, across the study: The collaborator samples originated in the United States, Italy and Spain and spanned the acute and convalescent phases of COVID-19. Where available, HLA class I and class II types were taken from metadata supplied by the sample provider and were not determined by assay-based typing. The samples were drawn from two sources: the first 160 participants of the ongoing ImmuneRACE study, and about 1,300 subjects contributed by 6 global collaborators. The repertoires were made available in a free public database intended to serve as a resource for research on the immune response to SARS-CoV-2. Sample metadata almost always included a de-identified subject ID, COVID-19 status, age in years and sex. The dataset comprised deeply sampled blood TCRbeta repertoires from subjects exposed to, actively infected with, or recovered from COVID-19. The material from the prospective study consisted of cDNA or gDNA derived from T cells, B-cell-depleted T cells, or PBMCs. On the study overall, not on this receptor specifically: The quantity of clinical and demographic metadata differed by source and by participant and was supplied without curation.

TCRbeta CDR3 regions were amplified from genomic DNA using the immunoSEQ Assay, a bias-controlled multiplex PCR. In the source study's methods: Nucleated cell counts per sample were estimated from amplification of reference gene primers within the assay. To quantify the absolute abundance of each unique TCRbeta CDR3 rearrangement, sequence reads were collapsed and filtered. For each sample, productive Simpson clonality was calculated as the square root of Simpson's diversity index across productive rearrangements. Entries here come from immuneACCESS through TCRdb and include only in-frame sequences with V and J called. Some clones fail to appear in such tables; in the studies checked, an unresolved V gene covers under half of the shortfall, and the cause of the remainder is unknown. That table furnishes V, J and clone size, whereas the DNA furnished D and trimming. Across this sample there are some 150,000 clones, with about 85% seen only once. The ten largest make up 0.6% to 0.65% of the sample.

At one collaborating source in Seattle, patients were enrolled during active infection and were followed longitudinally through the course of disease. Each collaborating institution followed its own protocols to collect whole blood in K2EDTA tubes. For TCRbeta analysis, collaborator samples were shipped as frozen whole blood, as isolated PBMCs, or as DNA extracted from either sample type. Notes on this clone: What this receptor recognizes is not known. No base-level quality is on record; no much larger clone is a single base apart.

The receptor was derived from a man between 60 and 75 years old with COVID-19, enrolled during active disease. Sequencing was done on a sample of peripheral blood.

The DNA sequence is TGTGCCAGCAGCCCCACAGGGGGCCCAAATGAAAAACTGTTTTTT. The resulting protein is CASSPTGGPNEKLFF. This receptor chain uses TRBV7-9 and TRBJ1-4; TRBD1 matches 9 bases in the middle. From V the trimming removes 5 bases and from J it removes 5 bases, while the gene matches leave 6 bases of the junction unaccounted for. Counted from cysteine to phenylalanine, this CDR3 has 15 amino acids. The entry retains the CDR3 DNA only, 45 bases that are in frame from base 1. CDR1 SEHNR and CDR2 FQNEAQ are derived from the germline V gene (reference sequence).